This passage covers 29 T cell receptor beta chains from one sample sequenced in a study of blood T cells in healthy people across ages. Using a J-beta primer mix together with a sample-barcoded 5' primer, a second PCR was run for about 7 to 12 cycles. From the 5' RACE reads, TCRdb called clonotypes with MiXCR, one entry per CDR3 protein. The table records over 500,000 distinct CDR3 sequences, approximately 52% of them present only once. Sequenced sample: blood. Receptors were obtained from a woman of 80 years or more in good health.

The chain combines TRBV3-1 with TRBJ2-3; D not certain. The V gene's germline CDR1 is LGHDT and CDR2 YNNKEL (reference sequence). The V end was cut by 1 base, the J end by 6 bases, with 5 bases between. The CDR3 runs 12 residues. The DNA of the CDR3 is TGTGCCAGCAGCCAAGCTTCCGATACGCAGTATTTT. Protein sequence: CASSQASDTQYF.

This clonotype was seen ten or more times. V and J are TRBV5-1 and TRBJ1-2; D possibly corresponds to TRBD1 (5 bases). The CDR3 loop spans 15 amino acids. Germline V gene lookup returns CDR1 SGHRS and CDR2 YFSETQ. V was pared by 4 bases and J by 8 bases, with 21 bases between. The CDR3 nucleotides are TGCGCCAGCAGCCCCGGGACGGGGAATCGCTACGGCTACACCTTC. Protein sequence: CASSPGTGNRYGYTF.

The sample holds a few counts of this clonotype. This rearrangement joins TRBV5-1 to TRBJ1-1, with 7 bases identical to TRBD1. Looked up from germline, CDR1 is SGHRS and CDR2 is YFSETQ. CDR3 length: 15 residues. J was trimmed by 0 bases and V by 1 base; bases with no gene match: 3. The CDR3 nucleotides read TGCGCCAGCAGCTTGCCGACAGGGATGAACACTGAAGCTTTCTTT. Translated, it gives CASSLPTGMNTEAFF.

This chain links TRBV28 with TRBJ2-4; D not resolved. Germline loops: CDR1 MDHEN, CDR2 SYDVKM. There are 15 residues in the CDR3. Trimming shortened V by 2 bases and J by 7 bases, and 15 bases separated the two germline ends. CDR3 coding DNA: TGTGCCAGCAGTTTAGGCCCGGATTACGGTAACATTCAGTACTTC. It encodes CASSLGPDYGNIQYF.

This chain links TRBV19 with TRBJ1-1; D is unclear. CDR1 and CDR2 from the germline V gene are LNHDA and SQIVND (reference sequence). V dropped 7 bases and J dropped 5 bases, with 20 bases sitting between them. The CDR3 has 15 residues. The CDR3 loop is CASITTNLGGTEAFF. Here the CDR3 DNA reads TGTGCCAGTATCACGACCAACCTAGGAGGGACTGAAGCTTTCTTT. The variable domain in full, with the rest retrieved from reference TRBV19 and TRBJ1-1, is DGGITQSPKYLFRKEGQNVTLSCEQNLNHDAMYWYRQDPGQGLRLIYYSQIVNDFQKGDIAEGYSVSREKKESFPLTVTSAQKNPTAFYLCASITTNLGGTEAFFGQGTRLTVV.

The chain links TRBV20-1 to TRBJ1-1; D call uncertain. Germline values: CDR1 DFQATT, CDR2 SNEGSKA (reference sequence). The CDR3 loop spans 11 amino acids. Trimming stripped 6 bases from V and 1 base from J, with 6 bases between. CDR3: CSATGNTEAFF. CDR3 bases: TGCAGTGCCACGGGGAACACTGAAGCTTTCTTT.

This clonotype was detected ten times or more. This rearrangement joins TRBV29-1 to TRBJ2-7; 9 bases are shared with TRBD2. CDR3 length equals 14 residues. V shed 7 bases and J 1 base; nucleotides not matched to a gene: 8. Germline CDR1 and CDR2: SQVTM and ANQGSEA. CDR3 DNA: TGCAGCGCTGAGGCGACTAGCGGATCCTACGAGCAGTACTTC. Protein sequence: CSAEATSGSYEQYF.

About this clonotype itself: A single base separates this from a much larger clone, so it may be a read error. V and J are TRBV3-1 and TRBJ2-1; a weak D match, TRBD1 (6 bases). The germline gives CDR1 LGHDT, CDR2 YNNKEL (reference sequence). The CDR3 contains 15 residues. The chain's CDR3 is CASGQEGVSYNEQFF. The CDR3 DNA reads TGTGCCAGCGGCCAAGAGGGGGTTTCTTACAATGAGCAGTTCTTC.

This clonotype was counted at least ten times. J is TRBJ1-2 and V is TRBV12-3 or TRBV12-4; TRBD1 might be the D (5 bases). V lost 4 bases and J lost 2, with 20 bases in between. The CDR3 is 17 residues long. CDR3 nucleotides: TGTGCCAGCAGTTCTAACCCCGGGACGCGAAAAAACTATGGCTACACCTTC. It translates to CASSSNPGTRKNYGYTF.

The chain carries TRBV10-2 and TRBJ2-1; 11 nucleotides agree with TRBD2. The germline CDR1 and CDR2 sequences are WSHSY and SAAADI. The junction had 7 bases not matched to a gene; V was cut back by 3 bases and J by 6 bases. The CDR3 length is 16 residues. The CDR3 DNA follows: TGCGCCAGCAGTGAATACTCTAGCGGGGGGCTCAATGAGCAGTTCTTC. This sequence encodes CASSEYSSGGLNEQFF.

In DNA, the CDR3 is TGTGCCAGCAGCAACCCGAGGGGATCAGGTAGATCGGGCTACACCTTC. Protein sequence: CASSNPRGSGRSGYTF. The chain links TRBV21-1 to TRBJ1-2; the listed D gene, TRBD1, was not tested against the DNA. TRBV21-1 is flagged as a pseudogene. The CDR3 spans 16 residues.

Details on this clonotype: This could be a read error, since a much larger clone is one nucleotide away. The chain has TRBV28 and TRBJ2-1, with TRBD2 matching 8 bases. The CDR3 is 15 amino acids. Germline lookup yields CDR1 MDHEN and CDR2 SYDVKM. CDR3 amino acids: CTSSRSGSVANEQFF. CDR3 coding DNA: TGTACCAGCAGCAGAAGCGGGAGCGTGGCGAATGAGCAGTTCTTC.

The chain recombines TRBV18 with TRBJ1-4; 7 bases are shared with TRBD1. Germline assignment: CDR1 KGHSH and CDR2 LQKENI. The CDR3 consists of 15 residues. V shed 6 bases, J shed 1 base, and the junction held 5 bases outside the gene matches. The CDR3 DNA is TGTGCCAGCTCCCGGAACAGGGGAACTAATGAAAAACTGTTTTTT. Protein: CASSRNRGTNEKLFF.

The chain couples TRBV20-1 to TRBJ1-5; 8 bases are shared with TRBD1. The CDR3 loop spans 14 amino acids. The germline gives CDR1 DFQATT, CDR2 SNEGSKA (reference sequence). V dropped 1 base and J dropped 6; count of bases not matched to a gene: 5. CDR3: CSARGTGNGQPQHF. The DNA for the CDR3 is TGCAGTGCTAGAGGGACAGGGAACGGTCAGCCCCAGCATTTT.

This clonotype appeared a few times. This rearrangement joins TRBV5-1 to TRBJ2-1; D is perhaps TRBD1 (7 bases). Germline V gene sequence: CDR1 SGHRS, CDR2 YFSETQ. The germline V and J ends were trimmed by 1 base and 1 base, with 21 bases remaining between them. The length of the CDR3 is 19 residues. The CDR3: CASSLPNRGGTSSYNEQFF. The CDR3 DNA is TGCGCCAGCAGCTTGCCCAACAGGGGAGGTACTAGTTCCTACAATGAGCAGTTCTTC.

V and J are TRBV24-1 and TRBJ2-5; 10 nucleotides agree with TRBD1. CDR3 length equals 20 residues. Germline assignment: CDR1 KGHDR and CDR2 SFDVKD. Unmatched junction bases numbered 24, after V lost 1 base and J lost 11 bases. As DNA, the CDR3 is TGTGCCACCAGTGATTTCCGACCCCGGGACAGGGGCATGGCTTACAATGAGCAGTACTTC. Translating it yields CATSDFRPRDRGMAYNEQYF.

This clonotype was observed a single time. A much larger clone differs by one base, so this may be a read error. The rearrangement links TRBV5-1 to TRBJ2-1, with TRBD2 matching over 9 bases. The CDR3 spans 16 residues. Germline CDR1 is SGHRS and CDR2 is YFSETQ. The CDR3 sequence: CASSQLTSGDPNEPFF. CDR3 sequence (DNA): TGCGCCAGCAGCCAACTGACTAGCGGAGACCCCAATGAGCCGTTCTTC.

There are many counts of this clonotype. V gene TRBV9 combines with J gene TRBJ2-5, with no clear D. V lost 4 bases, J lost 2 bases, and 15 bases lay in between. The CDR3 covers 15 residues. Germline CDR1 SGDLS, CDR2 YYNGEE. The CDR3 DNA reads TGTGCCAGCAGCATTAACAAGGGTGAGCAAGAGACCCAGTACTTC. It is translated as CASSINKGEQETQYF.

Concerning this clonotype itself: This may be a read error, as it is one base from a much larger clone. The chain is built from TRBV30 and TRBJ2-1, with a tentative D call TRBD2 (6 bases). The CDR3 consists of 11 residues. CDR1 and CDR2 (germline): GTSNPN, SVGIG (reference sequence). CDR3 residues: CAGSGRSEQFF. For the CDR3, the DNA is TGTGCCGGGAGTGGGAGGAGTGAGCAGTTCTTC.

This clonotype came up once. This chain links TRBV6-1 with TRBJ1-5; D gene ambiguous. With 10 bases removed from V and 0 bases from J, the gap between germline ends came to 10 bases. The CDR3 runs to 13 residues. Germline V gene lookup returns CDR1 MNHNS and CDR2 SASEGT. This CDR3 is CATRRGSNQPQHF. The CDR3 nucleotides read TGTGCCACTAGACGGGGTAGCAATCAGCCCCAGCATTTT.

This clonotype was counted once. This chain connects TRBV28 to TRBJ2-7; D might be TRBD1 or TRBD2, each matching 5 bases. Trimming stripped 6 bases from V and 3 bases from J, with 15 bases between. CDR1 and CDR2 from the germline V gene are MDHEN and SYDVKM. There are 14 residues in the CDR3. The CDR3 reads CASSVALGVYEQYF. The CDR3 DNA follows: TGTGCCAGCAGCGTGGCTTTGGGGGTCTACGAGCAGTACTTC.

In its sample, this clonotype was seen many times. The chain links TRBV7-3 to TRBJ2-4; D is unclear. CDR3 length: 13 residues. V lost 5 bases and J lost 6, with 11 bases in between. Germline lookup yields CDR1 SGHTA and CDR2 FQGTGA. The DNA for the CDR3 is TGTGCCAGCAGCCCCGAAGGGTCAAACATTCAGTACTTC. This gives the protein CASSPEGSNIQYF.

In the case of this clonotype: Just one base apart from a much larger clone, this may be a read error. The genes are TRBV9 and TRBJ2-4; TRBD1 aligns across 10 bases. The DNA matches TRBJ2-7 better at its end, which makes the J call doubtful. Germline V gives CDR1 SGDLS, CDR2 YYNGEE. The CDR3 sequence is 16 residues long. The CDR3 here is CASSARQGANPYEQYF. The CDR3, as DNA: TGTGCCAGCAGCGCCAGACAGGGGGCAAACCCCTACGAGCAGTACTTC.

The chain employs TRBV11-2 and TRBJ1-4; no reliable D call. Trimming shortened V by 1 base and J by 13 bases, and 16 bases separated the two germline ends. Germline V lookup: CDR1 SGHAT, CDR2 FQNNGV. The CDR3 has 14 residues. The CDR3 region has the DNA TGTGCCAGCAGCTTAGCGACTCTCCGGCATCCACTGTTTTTT. This gives the protein CASSLATLRHPLFF. The variable domain in full, completed from reference TRBV11-2 and TRBJ1-4, reads EAGVAQSPRYKIIEKRQSVAFWCNPISGHATLYWYQQILGQGPKLLIQFQNNGVVDDSQLPKDRFSAERLKGVDSTLKIQPAKLEDSAVYLCASSLATLRHPLFFGSGTQLSVL.

The chain combines TRBV29-1 with TRBJ2-1, with D possibly being TRBD1 or TRBD2 (5 bases each). Trimming removed 7 bases from V and 6 bases from J, with 16 bases in between. Germline values: CDR1 SQVTM, CDR2 ANQGSEA. This CDR3 spans 13 amino acids. CDR3: CSGESGTINEQFF. The CDR3 DNA reads TGCAGCGGTGAGAGTGGGACGATCAATGAGCAGTTCTTC.

Concerning this clonotype: A much larger clone is a single base away; this may be a read error. J is TRBJ1-1 and V is TRBV6-5; 10 bases align to TRBD1. The CDR3 totals 14 residues. CDR1 MNHEY and CDR2 SVGAGI come from the germline V gene. With 8 bases clipped from V and 4 bases from J, the junction kept 7 bases outside the gene matches. CDR3 bases: TGTGCCAGCGGTGGGGACAGGGGAGGCACTGAAGCTTTCTTT. Translated: CASGGDRGGTEAFF.

This chain connects TRBV7-9 to TRBJ2-1; 10 nucleotides align to TRBD2. CDR3 length equals 15 residues. CDR1 SEHNR and CDR2 FQNEAQ come from the germline V gene (reference sequence). V lost 6 bases and J lost 3; bases outside the gene matches: 5. The chain's CDR3 is CASRLAGLNYNEQFF. The CDR3 nucleotides read TGTGCCAGCAGACTAGCGGGGCTTAACTACAATGAGCAGTTCTTC. Full variable domain (outside the CDR3, taken from reference TRBV7-9 and TRBJ2-1): DTGVSQNPRHKITKRGQNVTFRCDPISEHNRLYWYRQTLGQGPEFLTYFQNEAQLEKSRLLSDRFSAERPKGSFSTLEIQRTEQGDSAMYLCASRLAGLNYNEQFFGPGTRLTVL.

This clonotype was observed a few times. This CDR3 is CSVVGPQETQYF. The CDR3 DNA is TGCAGCGTTGTCGGTCCTCAAGAGACCCAGTACTTC. J is TRBJ2-5 and V is TRBV29-1; D unresolved. V lost 4 bases and J lost 2, with 8 bases in between. The V gene's germline CDR1 is SQVTM and CDR2 ANQGSEA. The CDR3 length is 12 residues.

The genes are TRBV20-1 and TRBJ2-1; 13 bases line up with TRBD2. Trimming took 5 bases from V and 3 from J; bases not matched to a gene: 10. The CDR3 totals 17 residues. The germline V gene encodes CDR1 DFQATT and CDR2 SNEGSKA (reference sequence). CDR3 protein: CSASGTSGKVGYNEQFF. The CDR3 region has the DNA TGCAGTGCTTCCGGGACTAGCGGGAAAGTAGGCTACAATGAGCAGTTCTTC.